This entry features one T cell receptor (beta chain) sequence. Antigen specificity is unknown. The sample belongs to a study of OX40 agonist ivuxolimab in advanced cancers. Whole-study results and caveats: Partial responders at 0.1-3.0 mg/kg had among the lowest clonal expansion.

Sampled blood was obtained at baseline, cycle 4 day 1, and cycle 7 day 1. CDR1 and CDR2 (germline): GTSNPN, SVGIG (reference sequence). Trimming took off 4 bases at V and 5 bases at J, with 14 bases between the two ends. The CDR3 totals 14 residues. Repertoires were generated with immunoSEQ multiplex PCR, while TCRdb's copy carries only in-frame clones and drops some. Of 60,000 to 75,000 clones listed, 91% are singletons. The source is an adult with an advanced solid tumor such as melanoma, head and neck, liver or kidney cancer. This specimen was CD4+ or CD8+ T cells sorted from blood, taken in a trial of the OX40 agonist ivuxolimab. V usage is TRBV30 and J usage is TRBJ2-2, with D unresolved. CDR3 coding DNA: TGTGCCTGGAACGCAATCGCGGCTACCGGGGAGCTGTTTTTT. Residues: CAWNAIAATGELFF.